One sample yielded the 7 T cell receptor beta chains listed below, sequenced in a study of tumor-infiltrating lymphocytes in localized non-small cell lung cancer. Measured with immunoSEQ multiplex PCR; TCRdb has only the in-frame clones, and not every one. The sample holds 15,000 to 20,000 clones; over 75% are singletons and the top ten take 9% to 12%. The sample comprised uninvolved lung tissue not adjacent to the tumor. These receptors were taken from a human donor with non-small cell lung cancer.

This rearrangement joins TRBV5-6 to TRBJ1-5, with D perhaps TRBD1 (6 bases). The germline V gene has CDR1 SGHDT and CDR2 YYEEEE. This CDR3 spans 14 amino acids. V was pared by 1 base and J by 5 bases, with 10 bases between. DNA of the CDR3: TGTGCCAGCAGCTTGTCGGACAGTTATCAGCCCCAGCATTTT. Protein: CASSLSDSYQPQHF.

The rearrangement joins TRBV28 to TRBJ1-1, with a weak D call TRBD1 (6 bases). Trimming left V 6 bases short and J 4 bases short, with 12 bases between. Per the germline V gene, CDR1 is MDHEN and CDR2 is SYDVKM. The CDR3 has 13 residues. This chain's CDR3 is CASRLGTTTEAFF. The CDR3 DNA reads TGTGCCAGCAGATTGGGGACAACCACTGAAGCTTTCTTT.

The chain's CDR3 is CASRPGHLSGNTIYF. CDR3 nucleotides: TGTGCCAGCAGGCCGGGACACCTCTCTGGAAACACCATATATTTT. This rearrangement joins TRBV2 to TRBJ1-3; a possible D gene is TRBD1 (6 bases). This CDR3 has 15 residues. Germline V gene sequence: CDR1 SNHLY, CDR2 FYNNEI. The ends were cut back, 6 bases at V and 0 bases at J, with 12 bases in the middle. The full variable domain, completed using reference TRBV2 and TRBJ1-3, is EPEVTQTPSHQVTQMGQEVILRCVPISNHLYFYWYRQILGQKVEFLVSFYNNEISEKSEIFDDQFSVERPDGSNFTLKIRSTKLEDSAMYFCASRPGHLSGNTIYFGEGSWLTVV.

The chain recombines TRBV7-2 with TRBJ2-7; tentative D call: TRBD2 (5 bases). V dropped 2 bases and J dropped 7 bases, with 9 bases sitting between them. CDR1 and CDR2 (germline): SGHTA, FQGNSA. There are 12 residues in the CDR3. The CDR3 reads CASSLSGLEQYF. The CDR3 coding sequence is TGTGCCAGCAGCTTAAGCGGATTGGAGCAGTACTTC.

V and J are TRBV30 and TRBJ2-7, with a possible D match to TRBD1 (6 bases). Germline CDR1 is GTSNPN and CDR2 is SVGIG (reference sequence). V dropped 0 bases and J dropped 0 bases, with 9 bases sitting between them. There are 14 residues in the CDR3. DNA for the CDR3: TGTGCCTGGAGTGTAAGGGACATCTCCTACGAGCAGTACTTC. Translated: CAWSVRDISYEQYF.

The chain recombines TRBV29-1 with TRBJ2-3, with D tentatively TRBD2 (5 bases). The V gene lost 4 bases and the J gene lost 2 bases, with 13 bases spanning the gap. Per germline, CDR1 SQVTM and CDR2 ANQGSEA. This CDR3 is 14 amino acids long. The CDR3 DNA reads TGCAGCGTTGGGGCTAGCCGAAACACAGATACGCAGTATTTT. This translates into CSVGASRNTDTQYF.

The chain employs TRBV7-9 and TRBJ2-7; D uncertain. The CDR3 loop spans 12 amino acids. Germline CDR1 and CDR2: SEHNR and FQNEAQ (reference sequence). Trimming took off 6 bases at V and 2 bases at J, with 8 bases between the two ends. The CDR3 reads CASSAFPYEQYF. Written as DNA, the CDR3 is TGTGCCAGCAGTGCTTTCCCCTACGAGCAGTACTTC.